Following are 27 T cell receptor beta chains from one sample sequenced in a study of CD8+CD57+ T cells in acquired aplastic anemia. Those patients picked for sequencing had displayed CD8+CD57+ cell expansion on flow cytometry. Template material for TCR beta VDJ and CDR3 profiling consisted of genomic DNA. TCRdb recomputed calls from the reads with MiXCR, one row per CDR3 protein. This table has around 150,000 distinct CDR3 sequences, about 70% appearing once. The sequencing input was sorted CD4+, CD8+, or CD8+CD57+ T cells (not recorded which) from PBMCs. The receptors were sampled from a human donor with aplastic anemia.

This chain uses TRBV7-3 with TRBJ2-1; 8 nucleotides align to TRBD1. The CDR3 length is 15 residues. Trimming removed 6 bases from V and 2 bases from J; junction bases left unmatched: 6. Germline lookup yields CDR1 SGHTA and CDR2 FQGTGA. The CDR3 loop reads CASSHDRGTYNEQFF. CDR3 bases: TGTGCCAGCAGTCATGACAGGGGAACCTACAATGAGCAGTTCTTC.

The CDR3 DNA reads as TGTGCCAGCAGCTCCGGACTAGGGCAGGATACGCAGTATTTT. Residues: CASSSGLGQDTQYF. The J gene is TRBJ2-3, the V gene TRBV7-3; 7 bases are shared with TRBD2. This CDR3 region has 14 residues. Trimming at V came to 4 bases and at J to 6 bases, leaving 7 bases not matched to a gene. Germline V CDR1 and CDR2: SGHTA, FQGTGA. The variable domain in full, completed from reference TRBV7-3 and TRBJ2-3, reads GAGVSQTPSNKVTEKGKYVELRCDPISGHTALYWYRQSLGQGPEFLIYFQGTGAADDSGLPNDRFFAVRPEGSVSTLKIQRTERGDSAVYLCASSSGLGQDTQYFGPGTRLTVL.

The chain is built from TRBV11-2 and TRBJ1-1; D is undetermined. The V gene lost 1 base and the J gene lost 3 bases, with 6 bases spanning the gap. The CDR3 runs to 13 residues. Germline-derived CDR1 and CDR2 are SGHAT and FQNNGV. The CDR3 nucleotides are TGTGCCAGCAGCTTAGGACCGGACACTGAAGCTTTCTTT. Protein: CASSLGPDTEAFF.

The gene calls are TRBV7-9 and TRBJ2-3; a weak D match, TRBD2 (5 bases). Germline CDR1 and CDR2: SEHNR and FQNEAQ (reference sequence). This CDR3 is 14 amino acids long. Trimming removed 5 bases from V and 4 bases from J, with 13 bases in between. CDR3 in amino acids: CASSLNVGADTQYF. Written as DNA, the CDR3 is TGTGCCAGCAGCCTGAACGTCGGGGCAGATACGCAGTATTTT.

The chain is built from TRBV12-3 or TRBV12-4 and TRBJ2-5, with D possibly being TRBD1 or TRBD2 (5 bases each). Trimming cost V 7 bases and J 2 bases, with 11 bases left between them. The CDR3 is made up of 13 amino acids. CDR3 nucleotides: TGTGCCAGCAACCGGGACCTTCAAGAGACCCAGTACTTC. Protein product: CASNRDLQETQYF.

This clonotype has just a few counts. The V gene is TRBV20-1, the J gene TRBJ2-5; D is unclear. The germline gives CDR1 DFQATT, CDR2 SNEGSKA (reference sequence). The V end was cut by 4 bases, the J end by 4 bases, with 13 bases between. CDR3 length: 13 residues. DNA for the CDR3: TGCAGTGCTAATGCCAGGTCCTTAGAGACCCAGTACTTC. It is translated as CSANARSLETQYF.

The rearrangement joins TRBV19 to TRBJ1-6; tentative D call: TRBD1 (6 bases). Between the trimmed V and J ends, which lost 0 bases and 6 bases, there was a span of 9 bases. Germline V gene lookup returns CDR1 LNHDA and CDR2 SQIVND (reference sequence). The CDR3 totals 15 residues. The CDR3 protein is CASSIDPRGNSPLHF. CDR3 DNA sequence: TGTGCCAGTAGTATAGACCCCAGGGGTAATTCACCCCTCCACTTT. Drawing the rest from reference TRBV19 and TRBJ1-6, the complete variable domain is DGGITQSPKYLFRKEGQNVTLSCEQNLNHDAMYWYRQDPGQGLRLIYYSQIVNDFQKGDIAEGYSVSREKKESFPLTVTSAQKNPTAFYLCASSIDPRGNSPLHFGNGTRLTVT.

This clonotype was recorded once. This sequence joins TRBV5-1 and TRBJ1-4; D may be TRBD1 (6 bases). Trimming stripped 5 bases from V and 5 bases from J, with 10 bases between. There are 13 residues in the CDR3. Germline V gives CDR1 SGHRS, CDR2 YFSETQ. The CDR3 DNA reads as TGCGCCAGCAGACCGGGGGCCAATGAAAAACTGTTTTTT. This translates into CASRPGANEKLFF.

The chain combines TRBV29-1 with TRBJ2-7; TRBD2 matches 8 bases. CDR1 and CDR2 (germline): SQVTM, ANQGSEA. J was trimmed by 0 bases and V by 5 bases; bases with no gene match: 3. The CDR3 length is 13 residues. DNA for the CDR3: TGCAGCGTTCGGGGGGGGGACTCCTACGAGCAGTACTTC. It translates to CSVRGGDSYEQYF.

The table lists this clonotype with a few counts. The chain combines TRBV20-1 with TRBJ2-7; 11 bases are a match to TRBD2. Germline CDR1 and CDR2: DFQATT and SNEGSKA (reference sequence). The CDR3 consists of 14 residues. The J segment lost 2 bases and the V segment lost 1 base, leaving 1 base of the junction unmatched. The DNA of the CDR3 is TGCAGTGCTAGAGCTAGCGGGAGGACCTACGAGCAGTACTTC. This gives the protein CSARASGRTYEQYF.

CDR3 loop: CSASKESSYNSPLHF. The CDR3 region has the DNA TGCAGTGCTAGCAAGGAGAGCTCCTATAATTCACCCCTCCACTTT. The chain combines TRBV20-1 with TRBJ1-6, with no clear D. CDR3 length: 15 amino acids. V was clipped by 3 bases and J by 0 bases, with 9 bases between them. Germline V CDR1 and CDR2: DFQATT, SNEGSKA (reference sequence).

This rearrangement joins TRBV24-1 to TRBJ2-5; TRBD1 might be the D (5 bases). Matching the DNA end better, TRBJ2-1 makes the J call doubtful. CDR1 and CDR2 from the germline V gene are KGHDR and SFDVKD. This CDR3 contains 13 residues. The CDR3 region is CATNTPTAREQFF. CDR3 nucleotide sequence: TGTGCCACCAATACCCCGACAGCCCGTGAGCAGTTCTTC.

The rearrangement joins TRBV9 to TRBJ2-1, with TRBD1 identical over 8 bases. Germline CDR1 SGDLS, CDR2 YYNGEE. Unmatched junction bases numbered 7, after V lost 4 bases and J lost 4 bases. This CDR3 region has 15 residues. CDR3 loop: CASSTYGQGYNEQFF. The CDR3 DNA reads TGTGCCAGCAGCACCTACGGACAGGGATACAATGAGCAGTTCTTC.

The chain has TRBV7-6 and TRBJ2-1; 14 bases match TRBD2. J was trimmed by 8 bases and V by 2 bases; bases with no gene match: 8. This CDR3 contains 17 residues. From germline, CDR1 is SGHVS and CDR2 FNYEAQ. The CDR3 region is CASSLRPGLAGVHEQFF. The CDR3 DNA sequence: TGTGCCAGCAGCTTAAGACCGGGACTAGCGGGAGTCCATGAGCAGTTCTTC.

The rearrangement links TRBV6-5 to TRBJ2-7; D possibly corresponds to TRBD1 (5 bases). Germline V lookup: CDR1 MNHEY, CDR2 SVGAGI. V shed 7 bases and J shed 1 base, with 8 bases lying between them. The CDR3 length is 12 residues. CDR3 in amino acids: CASTDSSYEQYF. DNA for the CDR3: TGTGCCAGCACTGACAGTTCCTACGAGCAGTACTTC.

The chain recombines TRBV20-1 with TRBJ1-1; TRBD1 might be the D (5 bases). V gave up 3 bases and J gave up 9 bases, with 8 bases separating them. Germline CDR1 is DFQATT and CDR2 is SNEGSKA (reference sequence). This CDR3 has 10 amino acids. CDR3 residues: CSASVGQAFF. The CDR3 region has the DNA TGCAGTGCTAGTGTGGGGCAAGCTTTCTTT.

V usage is TRBV5-1 and J usage is TRBJ2-1; D assignment may be TRBD1 or TRBD2 (5 bases each). CDR3 length equals 15 residues. Per the germline V gene, CDR1 is SGHRS and CDR2 is YFSETQ. V lost 4 bases and J lost 0, with 11 bases in between. The DNA for the CDR3 is TGCGCCAGCAGCACCGGTGGGGGCTCCTACAATGAGCAGTTCTTC. It specifies CASSTGGGSYNEQFF. Combining the CDR3 with reference TRBV5-1 and TRBJ2-1 gives the whole variable domain KAGVTQTPRYLIKTRGQQVTLSCSPISGHRSVSWYQQTPGQGLQFLFEYFSETQRNKGNFPGRFSGRQFSNSRSEMNVSTLELGDSALYLCASSTGGGSYNEQFFGPGTRLTVL.

The genes are TRBV7-9 and TRBJ2-7; 7 positions match TRBD1. The CDR3 sequence is 15 residues long. The germline CDR1 and CDR2 sequences are SEHNR and FQNEAQ (reference sequence). Trimming at V came to 0 bases and at J to 2 bases, leaving 4 bases not matched to a gene. The CDR3 DNA reads TGTGCCAGCAGCTTAGCGCGGCAGGGGGCCTACGAGCAGTACTTC. Translating gives CASSLARQGAYEQYF.

This clonotype was recorded a few times. V gene TRBV20-1 combines with J gene TRBJ2-5; TRBD1 matches at 10 bases. The CDR3 totals 12 residues. The germline V gene encodes CDR1 DFQATT and CDR2 SNEGSKA (reference sequence). With V trimmed by 0 bases and J by 10 bases, 2 bases remained unmatched. The CDR3 bases are TGCAGTGCTAGAGAGGACAGGGGGGACCAGTACTTC. Protein product: CSAREDRGDQYF.

This chain connects TRBV20-1 to TRBJ1-6; D is perhaps TRBD1 (6 bases). Trimming took 6 bases from V and 7 from J, leaving 16 bases between them. The CDR3 has 14 residues. Looked up from germline, CDR1 is DFQATT and CDR2 is SNEGSKA (reference sequence). CDR3 nucleotide sequence: TGCAGTGCCGCATTCGGGCAGGGGAATTCACCCCTCCACTTT. This codes for CSAAFGQGNSPLHF.

This clonotype was detected only once. This chain links TRBV9 with TRBJ2-7, with D maybe TRBD2 (5 bases). Germline CDR1 and CDR2: SGDLS and YYNGEE. V was cut by 0 bases and J by 3 bases, with 13 bases left in between. The CDR3 runs to 15 residues. The CDR3 loop is CASSVAAARGYEQYF. Written as DNA, the CDR3 is TGTGCCAGCAGCGTAGCGGCGGCCCGGGGCTACGAGCAGTACTTC.

The rearrangement joins TRBV9 to TRBJ2-2; D call uncertain. From germline, CDR1 is SGDLS and CDR2 YYNGEE. V lost 4 bases and J lost 10, with 11 bases in between. The CDR3 totals 12 residues. The CDR3 sequence is CASSLVWQELFF. CDR3 DNA sequence: TGTGCCAGCAGCTTAGTTTGGCAGGAGCTGTTTTTT.

This clonotype was seen a few times. CDR3 in amino acids: CASSLTGNTGELFF. DNA for the CDR3: TGTGCCAGCAGCCTGACTGGGAACACCGGGGAGCTGTTTTTT. The rearrangement links TRBV6-4 to TRBJ2-2, with D unclear. Germline CDR1 is MRHNA and CDR2 is SNTAGT. This CDR3 comprises 14 residues. V was cut by 6 bases and J by 1 base, with 9 bases left in between.

CDR3 region: CATKQSDNYNEQFF. CDR3 nucleotide sequence: TGTGCCACCAAGCAAAGTGACAACTACAATGAGCAGTTCTTC. The V call is TRBV15, the J call TRBJ2-1; no clear D gene. Germline CDR1 is LNHNV and CDR2 is YYDKDF (reference sequence). CDR3 size: 14 residues. The V and J ends lost 7 bases and 3 bases respectively, with 13 bases between them.

There are a few counts of this clonotype. Germline and junction disagree at one end, which may indicate a read error. The chain recombines TRBV5-1 with TRBJ2-5; 10 bases map to TRBD1. This CDR3 contains 15 residues. Germline CDR1 is SGHRS and CDR2 is YFSETQ. The CDR3 region has the DNA TGTGCCAGCAGCTTGGGACAGGGGTTGTTAGAGACCCAGTACTTC. Translating it yields CASSLGQGLLETQYF.

This chain joins TRBV10-2 and TRBJ2-5, with 9 bases fitting TRBD2. The junction had 8 bases not matched to a gene; V was cut back by 2 bases and J by 4 bases. The germline CDR1 and CDR2 sequences are WSHSY and SAAADI. This CDR3 contains 16 residues. The CDR3 DNA is TGCGCCAGCAGTGAGCTAGCGGGACTAGAGTCAGAGACCCAGTACTTC. It specifies CASSELAGLESETQYF.

This clonotype appeared a few times. The genes are TRBV4-1 and TRBJ2-1; no reliable D call. Trimming pared 3 bases from V and 8 bases from J, leaving 8 bases between. CDR3 length: 12 amino acids. The germline V gene has CDR1 MGHRA and CDR2 YSYEKL. CDR3 amino acids: CASSHRRDEQFF. The CDR3 DNA reads as TGCGCCAGCAGCCATAGACGGGATGAGCAGTTCTTC.